These 20 T cell receptor beta chains share one sample of origin, sequenced in a study of shared clonotypes between healthy human individuals. Naive CD8 isolation took CD45RO-negative cells positively selected for CCR7 and excluded terminally differentiated effector memory CD45RA+ cells. Here immunoSEQ multiplex PCR was the method, and the copy in TCRdb shows in-frame clones only, minus some. The top ten clones hold 24% of a sample with more than 550,000 clones, 90% to 95% of them seen once. The material sequenced was naive CD8+ T cells sorted from blood. Every receptor here comes from a young man in good health.

This clone was counted once. J is TRBJ2-3 and V is TRBV5-5; TRBD1 agrees at 10 bases. The CDR3 sequence is 17 residues long. The junction had 17 bases not matched to a gene; V was cut back by 7 bases and J by 6 bases. Germline CDR1 is SGHKS and CDR2 is YYEKEE (reference sequence). DNA for the CDR3: TGTGCCAGCCTAAGGACAGGGGGTATCGCATATTGGGATACGCAGTATTTT. Translated, it gives CASLRTGGIAYWDTQYF.

The chain joins TRBV25-1 to TRBJ2-3; D is ambiguous. Germline CDR1 MGHDK, CDR2 SYGVNS. V lost 2 bases and J 2 bases, leaving 5 bases between the germline ends. The CDR3 consists of 13 residues. The CDR3 sequence: CASSERITDTQYF. The CDR3 DNA reads TGTGCCAGCAGTGAAAGGATCACAGATACGCAGTATTTT.

This clone was seen a handful of times. The chain recombines TRBV11-2 with TRBJ1-2; tentatively, D is TRBD1 (6 bases). Between the trimmed V and J ends, which lost 11 bases and 6 bases, there was a span of 19 bases. This CDR3 region has 13 residues. Germline CDR1 SGHAT, CDR2 FQNNGV. This CDR3 reads CAGRGDNQNGYTF. The DNA of the CDR3 is TGTGCCGGCCGAGGGGACAATCAAAATGGCTACACCTTC.

The chain joins TRBV15 to TRBJ2-7; 8 bases align to TRBD1. Germline lookup yields CDR1 LNHNV and CDR2 YYDKDF (reference sequence). The CDR3 has 14 residues. Trimming cost V 5 bases and J 2 bases; bases outside gene matches: 5. This CDR3 reads CATSFGTGAYEQYF. The CDR3 nucleotides are TGTGCCACCAGCTTTGGGACAGGCGCCTACGAGCAGTACTTC.

The chain combines TRBV27 with TRBJ2-1; 11 positions agree with TRBD2. J lost 3 bases, V lost 4 bases, and 2 bases had no gene match. The germline V gene encodes CDR1 MNHEY and CDR2 SMNVEV (reference sequence). This CDR3 is built from 15 residues. The CDR3 loop reads CASSSTSGIYNEQFF. The CDR3 DNA reads as TGTGCCAGCAGTTCGACTAGCGGGATCTACAATGAGCAGTTCTTC.

This clone appeared once. The DNA for the CDR3 is TGTGCCAGCAGCCCCTGGGGACAGGGGGCCACTGAAGCTTTCTTT. Amino acid sequence: CASSPWGQGATEAFF. The chain recombines TRBV7-9 with TRBJ1-1, with 12 nucleotides matching TRBD1. Per germline, CDR1 SEHNR and CDR2 FQNEAQ (reference sequence). This CDR3 is 15 amino acids long. Losses at the gene ends were 5 bases for V and 4 bases for J; bases not matched to a gene: 5.

The chain couples TRBV15 to TRBJ2-7, with 8 bases fitting TRBD1. Germline CDR1 LNHNV, CDR2 YYDKDF (reference sequence). With V trimmed by 0 bases and J by 6 bases, 10 bases remained unmatched. The CDR3 is made up of 16 amino acids. Here the CDR3 DNA reads TGTGCCACCAGCAGAGACCTTGGGACAGGCCTCCTCGAGCAGTACTTC. Protein product: CATSRDLGTGLLEQYF. The full variable domain, with the rest looked up from reference TRBV15 and TRBJ2-7, is DAMVIQNPRYQVTQFGKPVTLSCSQTLNHNVMYWYQQKSSQAPKLLFHYYDKDFNNEADTPDNFQSRRPNTSFCFLDIRSPGLGDTAMYLCATSRDLGTGLLEQYFGPGTRLTVT.

This clone appeared once. This chain joins TRBV10-3 and TRBJ2-7; 13 bases are shared with TRBD2. CDR3 length equals 13 residues. V lost 3 bases to trimming and J lost 12 bases; unmatched junction nucleotides: 5. The V gene's germline CDR1 is ENHRY and CDR2 SYGVKD. The CDR3 protein is CAISEPTSGRPYF. DNA for the CDR3: TGTGCCATCAGTGAACCGACTAGCGGGAGGCCGTACTTC.

The genes are TRBV29-1 and TRBJ1-1; D not resolved. V lost 7 bases and J lost 7, with 13 bases in between. The CDR3 sequence is 11 residues long. Germline V lookup: CDR1 SQVTM, CDR2 ANQGSEA. The DNA of the CDR3 is TGCAGCGCGCTTGAGGGCAGTGAAGCTTTCTTT. Translating it yields CSALEGSEAFF.

CDR3 sequence (DNA): TGTGCCAGCAGTTCGTCTAGCGGGAGGGCCCTCGAGCAGTACTTC. Protein: CASSSSSGRALEQYF. The chain carries TRBV27 and TRBJ2-7; 12 nucleotides match TRBD2. The CDR3 runs to 15 residues. The V segment lost 4 bases and the J segment 6 bases; nucleotides outside the gene matches: 7. Germline-derived CDR1 and CDR2 are MNHEY and SMNVEV (reference sequence).

The chain has TRBV7-9 and TRBJ2-7, with 10 bases identical to TRBD1. The germline CDR1 and CDR2 sequences are SEHNR and FQNEAQ (reference sequence). The CDR3 is 15 residues long. V dropped 5 bases and J dropped 2; count of bases not matched to a gene: 6. This CDR3 is CASSGTGTGAYEQYF. The CDR3 region has the DNA TGTGCCAGCAGCGGAACCGGGACAGGGGCCTACGAGCAGTACTTC.

On this clone itself: Within the sample, other DNA sequences also encode this same CDR3. V usage is TRBV7-2 and J usage is TRBJ2-7; 7 nucleotides match TRBD1. The CDR3 runs 14 residues. Germline trimming cut 5 bases from V and 0 bases from J; bases unmatched to any gene: 4. Germline V lookup: CDR1 SGHTA, CDR2 FQGNSA. The chain's CDR3 is CASSPRQGSYEQYF. As DNA, the CDR3 is TGTGCCAGCAGCCCCCGACAGGGCTCCTACGAGCAGTACTTC.

This rearrangement joins TRBV7-8 to TRBJ1-5, with D possibly TRBD1 on 5 matching bases. The CDR3 loop spans 12 amino acids. Trimming left V 11 bases short and J 6 bases short, with 14 bases between. Germline V gives CDR1 SGHVS, CDR2 FQNEAQ. The CDR3 loop reads CASPGGPQPQHF. CDR3 nucleotides: TGTGCCTCTCCGGGGGGACCTCAGCCCCAGCATTTT.

This chain joins TRBV6-6 and TRBJ2-1, with 13 bases identical to TRBD2. This CDR3 is built from 15 residues. From germline, CDR1 is MNHNY and CDR2 SVGAGI (reference sequence). V shed 6 bases, J shed 5 bases, and the junction held 4 bases outside the gene matches. The CDR3 region is CASRIGLAGDNEQFF. The CDR3 coding sequence is TGTGCCAGCAGGATAGGACTAGCGGGAGACAATGAGCAGTTCTTC.

This chain connects TRBV10-3 to TRBJ2-7; D is undetermined. From germline, CDR1 is ENHRY and CDR2 SYGVKD. Trimming took off 0 bases at V and 2 bases at J, with 11 bases between the two ends. CDR3 length: 15 amino acids. CDR3 region: CAISESSSYAYEQYF. DNA for the CDR3: TGTGCCATCAGTGAGTCGTCCAGCTACGCCTACGAGCAGTACTTC.

The rearrangement joins TRBV11-2 to TRBJ2-5; D unresolved. CDR3 length: 19 amino acids. The ends were cut back, 2 bases at V and 1 base at J, with 23 bases in the middle. Germline V CDR1 and CDR2: SGHAT, FQNNGV. The CDR3 region has the DNA TGTGCCAGCAGCTTACATTCACTCTTTCGGGCAGACCTCCAAGAGACCCAGTACTTC. Its protein product is CASSLHSLFRADLQETQYF.

The gene calls are TRBV15 and TRBJ1-4, with a possible D match to TRBD1 (6 bases). V was shortened by 0 bases and J by 7 bases, with 12 bases between the two germline ends. Germline V lookup: CDR1 LNHNV, CDR2 YYDKDF (reference sequence). CDR3 size: 15 residues. The CDR3 region has the DNA TGTGCCACCAGCAGAGATAAAGGGGGGGTTGAAAAACTGTTTTTT. Translated, it gives CATSRDKGGVEKLFF.

The chain links TRBV7-9 to TRBJ1-1; the D is unclear. V lost 6 bases to trimming and J lost 6 bases, with 11 bases between them. This CDR3 has 12 residues. The V gene's germline CDR1 is SEHNR and CDR2 FQNEAQ (reference sequence). CDR3 sequence (DNA): TGTGCCAGCAGTCCAGACGGTCCTGAAGCTTTCTTT. Translating it yields CASSPDGPEAFF.

This sequence joins TRBV29-1 and TRBJ2-1; 8 bases are a match to TRBD2. V shed 3 bases, J shed 6 bases, and the junction held 7 bases outside the gene matches. The CDR3 covers 14 residues. Germline CDR1 reads SQVTM; CDR2 reads ANQGSEA. The chain's CDR3 is CSVEWREVGNEQFF. CDR3 nucleotides: TGCAGCGTTGAGTGGCGGGAGGTTGGCAATGAGCAGTTCTTC.

The chain has TRBV28 and TRBJ2-7; the D is unclear. Germline V CDR1 and CDR2: MDHEN, SYDVKM. Trimming took off 7 bases at V and 5 bases at J, with 24 bases between the two ends. The CDR3 is made up of 16 amino acids. CDR3 bases: TGTGCCAGCACCTCCTTGACTCGCGGAGCCCCTAACGAGCAGTACTTC. Its translation is CASTSLTRGAPNEQYF.